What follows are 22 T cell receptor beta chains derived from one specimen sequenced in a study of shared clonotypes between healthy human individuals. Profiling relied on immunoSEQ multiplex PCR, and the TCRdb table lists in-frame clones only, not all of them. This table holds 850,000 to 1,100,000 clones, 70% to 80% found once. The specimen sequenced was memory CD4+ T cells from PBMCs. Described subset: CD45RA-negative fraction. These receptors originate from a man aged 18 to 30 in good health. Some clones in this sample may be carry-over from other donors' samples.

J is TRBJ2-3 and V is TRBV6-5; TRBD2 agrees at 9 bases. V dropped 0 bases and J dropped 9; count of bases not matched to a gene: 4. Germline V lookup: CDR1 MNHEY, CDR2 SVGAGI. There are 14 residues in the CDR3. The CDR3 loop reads CASSYSSGSLTQYF. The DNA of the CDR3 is TGTGCCAGCAGTTACTCTAGCGGGAGTTTAACGCAGTATTTT.

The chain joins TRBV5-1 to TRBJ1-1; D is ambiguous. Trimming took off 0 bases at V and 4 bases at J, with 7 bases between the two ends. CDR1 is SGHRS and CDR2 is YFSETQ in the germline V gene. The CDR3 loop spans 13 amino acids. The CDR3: CASSLAQFTEAFF. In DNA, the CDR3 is TGCGCCAGCAGCTTGGCCCAGTTCACTGAAGCTTTCTTT.

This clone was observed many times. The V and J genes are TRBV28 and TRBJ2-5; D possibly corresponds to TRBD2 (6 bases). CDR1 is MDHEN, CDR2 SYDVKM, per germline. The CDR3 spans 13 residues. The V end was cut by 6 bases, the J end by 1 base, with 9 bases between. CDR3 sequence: CASRAGGQETQYF. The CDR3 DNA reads TGTGCCAGCAGAGCCGGGGGCCAAGAGACCCAGTACTTC.

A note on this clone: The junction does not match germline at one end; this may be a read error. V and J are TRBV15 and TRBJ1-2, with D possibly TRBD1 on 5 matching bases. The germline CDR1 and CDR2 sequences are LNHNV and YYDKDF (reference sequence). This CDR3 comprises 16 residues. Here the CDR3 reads CATSGEGRQTNYGYTF. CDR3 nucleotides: TGTGCCACCAGCGGAGAGGGCAGACAGACTAACTATGGCTACACCTTC.

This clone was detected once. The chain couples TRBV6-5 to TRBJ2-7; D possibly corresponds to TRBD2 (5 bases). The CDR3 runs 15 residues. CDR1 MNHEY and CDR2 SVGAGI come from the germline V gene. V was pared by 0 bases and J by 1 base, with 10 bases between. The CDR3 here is CASSYSPGRSYEQYF. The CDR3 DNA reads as TGTGCCAGCAGTTACTCTCCGGGGAGATCCTACGAGCAGTACTTC.

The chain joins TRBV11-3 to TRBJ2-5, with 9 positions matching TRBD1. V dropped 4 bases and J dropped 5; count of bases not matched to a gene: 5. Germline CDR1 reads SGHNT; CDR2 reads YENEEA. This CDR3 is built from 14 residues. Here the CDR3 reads CASSSRTGEETQYF. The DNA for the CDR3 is TGTGCCAGCAGCTCCCGGACAGGGGAGGAGACCCAGTACTTC. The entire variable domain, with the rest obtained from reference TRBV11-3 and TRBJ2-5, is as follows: EAGVVQSPRYKIIEKKQPVAFWCNPISGHNTLYWYLQNLGQGPELLIRYENEEAVDDSQLPKDRFSAERLKGVDSTLKIQPAELGDSAVYLCASSSRTGEETQYFGPGTRLLVL.

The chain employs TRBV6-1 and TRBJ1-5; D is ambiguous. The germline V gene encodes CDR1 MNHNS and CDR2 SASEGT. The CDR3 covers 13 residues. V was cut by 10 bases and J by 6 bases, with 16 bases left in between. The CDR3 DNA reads TGTGCCACCTCTACCGAGGAGGGTCAGCCCCAGCATTTT. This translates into CATSTEEGQPQHF.

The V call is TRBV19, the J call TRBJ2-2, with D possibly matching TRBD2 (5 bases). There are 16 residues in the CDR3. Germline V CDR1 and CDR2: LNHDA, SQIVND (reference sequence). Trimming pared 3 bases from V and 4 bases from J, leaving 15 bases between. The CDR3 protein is CASSIPPGVGTGELFF. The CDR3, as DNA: TGTGCCAGTAGTATCCCCCCCGGGGTGGGCACCGGGGAGCTGTTTTTT.

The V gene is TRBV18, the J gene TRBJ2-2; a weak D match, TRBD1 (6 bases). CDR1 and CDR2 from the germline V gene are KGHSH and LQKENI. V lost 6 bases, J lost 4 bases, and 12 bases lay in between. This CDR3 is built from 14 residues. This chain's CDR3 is CASSRQETTGELFF. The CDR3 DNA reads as TGTGCCAGCTCCCGACAGGAGACCACCGGGGAGCTGTTTTTT. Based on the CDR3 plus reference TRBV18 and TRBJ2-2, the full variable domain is NAGVMQNPRHLVRRRGQEARLRCSPMKGHSHVYWYRQLPEEGLKFMVYLQKENIIDESGMPKERFSAEFPKEGPSILRIQQVVRGDSAAYFCASSRQETTGELFFGEGSRLTVL.

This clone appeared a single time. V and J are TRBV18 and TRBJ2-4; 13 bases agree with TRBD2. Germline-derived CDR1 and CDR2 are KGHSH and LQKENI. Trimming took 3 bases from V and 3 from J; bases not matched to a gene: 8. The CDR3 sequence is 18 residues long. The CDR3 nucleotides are TGTGCCAGCTCACCGACCCGGACTAGCGGGAGTGGCAAAAACATTCAGTACTTC. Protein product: CASSPTRTSGSGKNIQYF.

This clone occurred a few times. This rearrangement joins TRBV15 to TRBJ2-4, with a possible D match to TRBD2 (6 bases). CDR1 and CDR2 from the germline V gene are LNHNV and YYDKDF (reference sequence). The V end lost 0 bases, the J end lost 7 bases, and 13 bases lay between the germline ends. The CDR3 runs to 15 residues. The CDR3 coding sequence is TGTGCCACCAGCAGAGATCCCTTGGCGGGGAACATTCAGTACTTC. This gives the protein CATSRDPLAGNIQYF.

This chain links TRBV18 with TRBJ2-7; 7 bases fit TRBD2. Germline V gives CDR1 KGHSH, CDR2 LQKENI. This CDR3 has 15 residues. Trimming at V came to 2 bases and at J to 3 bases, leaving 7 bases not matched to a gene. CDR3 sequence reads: CASSPSGTNGYEQYF. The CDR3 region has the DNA TGTGCCAGCTCACCATCGGGGACTAACGGCTACGAGCAGTACTTC.

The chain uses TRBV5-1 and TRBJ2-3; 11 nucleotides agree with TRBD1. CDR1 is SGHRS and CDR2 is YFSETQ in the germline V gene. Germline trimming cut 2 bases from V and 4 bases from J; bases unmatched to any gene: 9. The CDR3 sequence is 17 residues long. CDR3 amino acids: CASSFSPGQGEADTQYF. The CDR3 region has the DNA TGCGCCAGCAGCTTCTCTCCGGGACAGGGGGAAGCAGATACGCAGTATTTT.

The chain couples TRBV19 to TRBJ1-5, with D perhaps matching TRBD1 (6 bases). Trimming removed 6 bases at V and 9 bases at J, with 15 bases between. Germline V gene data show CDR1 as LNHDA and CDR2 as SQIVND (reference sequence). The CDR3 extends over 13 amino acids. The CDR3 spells CASRRGTGGPQHF. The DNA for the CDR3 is TGTGCCAGTAGGAGGGGGACCGGCGGGCCCCAGCATTTT.

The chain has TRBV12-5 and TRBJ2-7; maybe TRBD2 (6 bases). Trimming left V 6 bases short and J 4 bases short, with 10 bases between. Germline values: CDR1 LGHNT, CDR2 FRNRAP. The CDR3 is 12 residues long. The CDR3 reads CASGRDGYEQYF. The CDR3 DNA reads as TGTGCTAGTGGGCGGGACGGATACGAGCAGTACTTC.

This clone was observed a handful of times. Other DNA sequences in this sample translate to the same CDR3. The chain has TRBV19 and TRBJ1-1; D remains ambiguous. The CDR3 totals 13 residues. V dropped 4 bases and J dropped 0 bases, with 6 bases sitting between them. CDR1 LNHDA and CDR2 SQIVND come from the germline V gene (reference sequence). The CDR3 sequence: CASSRGMNTEAFF. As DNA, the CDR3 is TGTGCCAGTAGTAGGGGAATGAACACTGAAGCTTTCTTT.

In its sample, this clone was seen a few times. DNA for the CDR3: TGTGCCAGCAGCGAAACCGGGACAGGAGGCACCGGGGAGCTGTTTTTT. Translation gives CASSETGTGGTGELFF. V gene TRBV14 combines with J gene TRBJ2-2; 8 bases fit TRBD1. Germline CDR1 and CDR2: SGHDN and FVKESK. The CDR3 length is 16 residues. V gave up 5 bases and J gave up 4 bases; unmatched junction bases: 9.

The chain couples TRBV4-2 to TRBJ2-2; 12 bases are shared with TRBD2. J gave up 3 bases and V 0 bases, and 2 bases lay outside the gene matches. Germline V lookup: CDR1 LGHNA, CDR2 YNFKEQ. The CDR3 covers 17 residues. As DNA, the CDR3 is TGTGCCAGCAGCCAAGAACTAGCGGGAGGATACACCGGGGAGCTGTTTTTT. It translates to CASSQELAGGYTGELFF.

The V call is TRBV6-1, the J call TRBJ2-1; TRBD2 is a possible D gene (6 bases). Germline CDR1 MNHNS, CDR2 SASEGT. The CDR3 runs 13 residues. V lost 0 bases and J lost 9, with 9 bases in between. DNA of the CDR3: TGTGCCAGCAGTGAAGCCTCGGAGGGTGAGCAGTTCTTC. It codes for CASSEASEGEQFF.

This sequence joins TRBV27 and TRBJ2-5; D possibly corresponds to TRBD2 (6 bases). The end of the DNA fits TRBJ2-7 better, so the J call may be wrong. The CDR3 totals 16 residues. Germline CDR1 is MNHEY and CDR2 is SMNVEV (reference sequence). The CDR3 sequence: CASSFPGGPASYEQYF. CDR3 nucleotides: TGTGCCAGCAGTTTCCCCGGGGGACCGGCATCCTACGAGCAGTACTTC.

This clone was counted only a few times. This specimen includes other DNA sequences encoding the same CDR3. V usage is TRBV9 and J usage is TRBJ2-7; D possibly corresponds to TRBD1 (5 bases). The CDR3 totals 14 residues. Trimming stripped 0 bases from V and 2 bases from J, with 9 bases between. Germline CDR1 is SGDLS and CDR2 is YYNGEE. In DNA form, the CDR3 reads TGTGCCAGCAGCGTAGGGCAGGGCGCCTACGAGCAGTACTTC. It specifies CASSVGQGAYEQYF.

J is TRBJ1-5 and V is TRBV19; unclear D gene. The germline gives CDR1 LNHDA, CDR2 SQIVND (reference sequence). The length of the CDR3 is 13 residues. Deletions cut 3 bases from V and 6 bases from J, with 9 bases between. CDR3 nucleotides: TGTGCCAGTAGTATCCAGTGGCGTCAGCCCCAGCATTTT. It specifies CASSIQWRQPQHF.